This T cell receptor beta chain was captured in a study of blood T cells in healthy people across ages. Through a sample-barcoded 5' primer and a J-beta primer mix, a second PCR was run for 7 to 11 cycles. Carrying 12 random nucleotides, a template-switch adaptor labeled each individual cDNA molecule. MiXCR, applied by TCRdb to the 5' RACE reads, yields one record per CDR3 protein. The repertoire holds approximately 1,700,000 distinct CDR3 sequences, with about two fifths as singletons. For every donor, a draw yielded roughly 10 milliliters of peripheral blood. The CDR3 spans 15 residues. CDR1 is SGHTA, CDR2 FQGNSA, per germline. V gave up 1 base and J gave up 8 bases, with 15 bases separating them.

Specimen: blood. This rearrangement joins TRBV7-2 to TRBJ2-1; maybe TRBD1 (5 bases). The sequence came from a human donor in good health. CDR3 DNA: TGTGCCAGCAGCTTAGTAGGGGCCCAGAACTATGAGCAGTTCTTC. This translates into CASSLVGAQNYEQFF. Supplemented by reference TRBV7-2 and TRBJ2-1, the full variable domain reads GAGVSQSPSNKVTEKGKDVELRCDPISGHTALYWYRQSLGQGLEFLIYFQGNSAPDKSGLPSDRFSAERTGGSVSTLTIQRTQQEDSAVYLCASSLVGAQNYEQFFGPGTRLTVL.